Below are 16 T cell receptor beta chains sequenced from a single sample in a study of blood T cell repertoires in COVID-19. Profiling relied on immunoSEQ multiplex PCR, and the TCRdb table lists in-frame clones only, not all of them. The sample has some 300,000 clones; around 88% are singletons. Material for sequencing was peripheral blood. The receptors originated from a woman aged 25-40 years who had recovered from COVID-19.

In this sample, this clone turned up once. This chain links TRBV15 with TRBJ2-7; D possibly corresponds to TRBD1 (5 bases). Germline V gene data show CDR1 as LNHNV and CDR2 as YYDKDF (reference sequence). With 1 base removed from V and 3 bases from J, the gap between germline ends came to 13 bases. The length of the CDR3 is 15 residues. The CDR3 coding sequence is TGTGCCACCAGCAGAGGGACAACAGTCGACTACGAGCAGTACTTC. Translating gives CATSRGTTVDYEQYF.

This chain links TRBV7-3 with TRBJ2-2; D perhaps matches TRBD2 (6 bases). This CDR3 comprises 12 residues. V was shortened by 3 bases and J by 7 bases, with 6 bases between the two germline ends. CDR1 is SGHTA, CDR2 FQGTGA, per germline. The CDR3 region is CASSFGGGELFF. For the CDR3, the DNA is TGTGCCAGCAGCTTCGGGGGCGGGGAGCTGTTTTTT. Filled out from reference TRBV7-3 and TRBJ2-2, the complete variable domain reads GAGVSQTPSNKVTEKGKYVELRCDPISGHTALYWYRQSLGQGPEFLIYFQGTGAADDSGLPNDRFFAVRPEGSVSTLKIQRTERGDSAVYLCASSFGGGELFFGEGSRLTVL.

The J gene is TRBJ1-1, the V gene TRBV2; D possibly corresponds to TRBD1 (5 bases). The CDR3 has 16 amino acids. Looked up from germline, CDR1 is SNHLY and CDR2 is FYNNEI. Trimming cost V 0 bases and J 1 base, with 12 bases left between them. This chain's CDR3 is CASSEALGGGNTEAFF. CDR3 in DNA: TGTGCCAGCAGTGAAGCGCTTGGGGGGGGGAACACTGAAGCTTTCTTT.

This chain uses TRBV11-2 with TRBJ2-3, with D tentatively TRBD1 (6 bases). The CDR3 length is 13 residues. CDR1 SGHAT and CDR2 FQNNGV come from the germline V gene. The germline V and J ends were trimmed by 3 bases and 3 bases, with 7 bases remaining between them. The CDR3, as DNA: TGTGCCAGCAGCTTTACAGGGACAGATACGCAGTATTTT. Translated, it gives CASSFTGTDTQYF.

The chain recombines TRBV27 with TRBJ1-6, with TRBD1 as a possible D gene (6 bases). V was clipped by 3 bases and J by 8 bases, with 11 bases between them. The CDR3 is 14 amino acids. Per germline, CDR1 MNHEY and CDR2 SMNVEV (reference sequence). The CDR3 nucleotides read TGTGCCAGCAGTTTTTCAGGGGTTTATTCACCCCTCCACTTT. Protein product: CASSFSGVYSPLHF.

CDR3 region: CASRNGQPTDTEAFF. CDR3 nucleotide sequence: TGTGCCAGCAGGAACGGACAGCCGACGGACACTGAAGCTTTCTTT. The genes are TRBV2 and TRBJ1-1; perhaps TRBD1 as D (6 bases). Germline V CDR1 and CDR2: SNHLY, FYNNEI. The CDR3 runs to 15 residues. Trimming stripped 6 bases from V and 3 bases from J, with 17 bases between.

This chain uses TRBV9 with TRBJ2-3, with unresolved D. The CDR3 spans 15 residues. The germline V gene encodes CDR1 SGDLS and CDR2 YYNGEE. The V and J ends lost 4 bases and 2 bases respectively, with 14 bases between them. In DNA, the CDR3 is TGTGCCAGCAGCCCCGGTCTCCGATACACAGATACGCAGTATTTT. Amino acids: CASSPGLRYTDTQYF.

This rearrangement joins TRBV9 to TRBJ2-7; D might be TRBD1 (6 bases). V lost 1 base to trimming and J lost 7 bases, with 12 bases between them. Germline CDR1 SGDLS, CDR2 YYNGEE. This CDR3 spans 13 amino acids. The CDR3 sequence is CASSVSLQGEQYF. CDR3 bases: TGTGCCAGCAGCGTATCCTTACAGGGAGAGCAGTACTTC.

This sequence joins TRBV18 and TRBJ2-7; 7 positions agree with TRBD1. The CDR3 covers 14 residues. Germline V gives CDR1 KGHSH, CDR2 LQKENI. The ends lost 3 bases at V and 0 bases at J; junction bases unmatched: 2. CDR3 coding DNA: TGTGCCAGCTCACCTTGGGACAGCTCCTACGAGCAGTACTTC. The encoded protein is CASSPWDSSYEQYF.

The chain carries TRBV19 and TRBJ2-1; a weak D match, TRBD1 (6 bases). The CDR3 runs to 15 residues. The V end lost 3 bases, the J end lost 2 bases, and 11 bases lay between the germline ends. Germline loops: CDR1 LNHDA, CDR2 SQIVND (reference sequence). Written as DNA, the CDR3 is TGTGCCAGTAGTATCTGGGCAGGGGCCTACAATGAGCAGTTCTTC. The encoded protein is CASSIWAGAYNEQFF.

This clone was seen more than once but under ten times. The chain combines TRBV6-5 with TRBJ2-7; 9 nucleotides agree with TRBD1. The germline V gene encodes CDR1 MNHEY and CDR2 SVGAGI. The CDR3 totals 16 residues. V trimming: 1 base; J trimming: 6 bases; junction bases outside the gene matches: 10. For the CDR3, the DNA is TGTGCCAGCAGTTACTTTTTCGGGACAGGGAGTATCGAGCAGTACTTC. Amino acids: CASSYFFGTGSIEQYF.

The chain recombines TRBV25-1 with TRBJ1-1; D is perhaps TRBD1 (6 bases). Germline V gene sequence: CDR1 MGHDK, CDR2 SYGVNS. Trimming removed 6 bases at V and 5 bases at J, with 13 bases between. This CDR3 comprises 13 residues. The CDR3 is CASRRGFGTEAFF. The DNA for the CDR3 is TGTGCCAGCAGGAGGGGGTTCGGAACTGAAGCTTTCTTT.

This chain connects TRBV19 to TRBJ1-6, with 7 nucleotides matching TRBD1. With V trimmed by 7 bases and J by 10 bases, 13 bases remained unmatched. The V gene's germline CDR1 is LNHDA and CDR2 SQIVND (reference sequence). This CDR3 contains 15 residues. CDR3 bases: TGTGCCAGTAAGACACGGGACAGCTCGTACTCACCCCTCCACTTT. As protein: CASKTRDSSYSPLHF.

CDR3 protein: CASSSHLGGGFYNEQFF. CDR3 bases: TGTGCCAGCAGCTCACACCTGGGAGGGGGGTTCTACAATGAGCAGTTCTTC. The chain recombines TRBV6-2 or TRBV6-3 with TRBJ2-1; tentatively, D is TRBD2 (7 bases). With 6 bases removed from V and 3 bases from J, the gap between germline ends came to 21 bases. CDR3 size: 17 residues. Germline assignment: CDR1 MNHEY and CDR2 SVGEGT.

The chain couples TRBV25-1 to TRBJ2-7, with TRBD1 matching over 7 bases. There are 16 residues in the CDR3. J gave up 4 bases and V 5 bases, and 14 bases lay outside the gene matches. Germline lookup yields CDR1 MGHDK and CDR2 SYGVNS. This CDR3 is CASSISTGTVSYEQYF. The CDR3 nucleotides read TGTGCCAGCAGTATATCGACGGGGACAGTGAGTTACGAGCAGTACTTC.

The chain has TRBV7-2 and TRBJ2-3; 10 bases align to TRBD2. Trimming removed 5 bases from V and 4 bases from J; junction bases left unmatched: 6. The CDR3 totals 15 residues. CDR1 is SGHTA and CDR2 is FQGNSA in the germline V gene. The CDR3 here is CASSPSGGGADTQYF. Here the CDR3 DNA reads TGTGCCAGCAGCCCTAGCGGGGGAGGGGCAGATACGCAGTATTTT.